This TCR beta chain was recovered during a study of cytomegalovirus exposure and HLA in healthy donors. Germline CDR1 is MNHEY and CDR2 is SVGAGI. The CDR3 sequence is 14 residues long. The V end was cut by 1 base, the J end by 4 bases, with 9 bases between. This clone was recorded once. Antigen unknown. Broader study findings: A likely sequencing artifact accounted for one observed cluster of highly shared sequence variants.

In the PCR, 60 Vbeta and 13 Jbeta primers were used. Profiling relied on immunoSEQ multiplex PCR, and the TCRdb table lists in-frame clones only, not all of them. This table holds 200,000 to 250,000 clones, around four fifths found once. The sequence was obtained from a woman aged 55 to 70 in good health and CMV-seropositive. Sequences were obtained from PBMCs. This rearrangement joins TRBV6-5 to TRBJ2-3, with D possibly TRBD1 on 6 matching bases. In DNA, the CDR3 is TGTGCCAGCAGTTACTTTGGGACACCAGATACGCAGTATTTT. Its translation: CASSYFGTPDTQYF.